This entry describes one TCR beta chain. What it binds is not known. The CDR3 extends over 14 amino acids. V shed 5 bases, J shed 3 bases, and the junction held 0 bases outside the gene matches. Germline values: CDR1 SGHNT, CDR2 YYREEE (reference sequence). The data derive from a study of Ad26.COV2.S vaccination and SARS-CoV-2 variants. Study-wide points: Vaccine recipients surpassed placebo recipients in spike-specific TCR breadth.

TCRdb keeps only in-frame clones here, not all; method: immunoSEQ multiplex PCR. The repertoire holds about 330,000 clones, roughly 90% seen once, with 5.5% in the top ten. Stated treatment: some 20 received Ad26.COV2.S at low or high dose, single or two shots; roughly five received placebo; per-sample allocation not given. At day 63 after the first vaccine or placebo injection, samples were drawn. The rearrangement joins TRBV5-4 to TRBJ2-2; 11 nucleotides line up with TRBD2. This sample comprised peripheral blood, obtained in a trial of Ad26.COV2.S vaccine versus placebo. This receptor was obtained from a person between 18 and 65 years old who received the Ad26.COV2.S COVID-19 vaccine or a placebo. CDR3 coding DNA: TGTGCCAGCAGGACTAGCGGGGACACCGGGGAGCTGTTTTTT. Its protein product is CASRTSGDTGELFF.